These T cell receptor beta chains were read from a single sample in a study of OX40 agonist ivuxolimab in advanced cancers. Profiling relied on immunoSEQ multiplex PCR, and the TCRdb table lists in-frame clones only, not all of them. The table records 14,000 or so clones, around 79% of them present only once. Sequences were derived from CD4+ or CD8+ T cells sorted from blood, sampled in a trial of the OX40 agonist ivuxolimab. Every receptor here comes from an adult with an advanced solid tumor such as melanoma, head and neck, liver or kidney cancer. The CDR3 runs from the conserved cysteine through the conserved F or W. The order of the fields is V gene, D gene, clone size, J gene, CDR3 DNA, CDR3 protein. The D gene is left open where the match is weak. Clone size, where shown, is once, few, many, or a class for clones that have expanded.

v_gene: TRBV5-4
d_gene: -
abundance: -
j_gene: TRBJ2-3
CDR3nt: TGTGCCAGCAGCTTGCCTGAAGAGGGCACAGATACGCAGTATTTT
CDR3aa: CASSLPEEGTDTQYF

v_gene: TRBV5-1
d_gene: -
abundance: few
j_gene: TRBJ2-1
CDR3nt: TGCGCCAGCAGCTTGGAGGGCAGTCTGGGGCTTTTTGTTGAGCAGTTCTTC
CDR3aa: CASSLEGSLGLFVEQFF

v_gene: TRBV10-3
d_gene: TRBD2
abundance: -
j_gene: TRBJ2-5
CDR3nt: TGTGCCACCCCGACTAGCGGGGGACGACAAGAGACCCAGTACTTC
CDR3aa: CATPTSGGRQETQYF

v_gene: TRBV6-5
d_gene: -
abundance: -
j_gene: TRBJ2-1
CDR3nt: TGTGCCAGCAGCCCTGACTCCTACAATGAGCAGTTCTTC
CDR3aa: CASSPDSYNEQFF

v_gene: TRBV30
d_gene: -
abundance: once
j_gene: TRBJ2-7
CDR3nt: TGTGCCTGGAGTTCCCGTGGGTACGAGCAGTACTTC
CDR3aa: CAWSSRGYEQYF

v_gene: TRBV5-6
d_gene: -
abundance: -
j_gene: TRBJ2-5
CDR3nt: TGTGCCAGCAGCTTGAACAGCGAAGAGACCCAGTACTTC
CDR3aa: CASSLNSEETQYF

v_gene: TRBV7-6
d_gene: -
abundance: -
j_gene: TRBJ1-1
CDR3nt: TGTGCCAGCAGCTTTTTAAGTGGGCAGAGTGAAGCTTTCTTT
CDR3aa: CASSFLSGQSEAFF

v_gene: TRBV2
d_gene: -
abundance: -
j_gene: TRBJ2-3
CDR3nt: TGTGCCAGCAGTGAGGCCCCTTACACAGATACGCAGTATTTT
CDR3aa: CASSEAPYTDTQYF

v_gene: TRBV6-5
d_gene: -
abundance: -
j_gene: TRBJ1-6
CDR3nt: TGTGCCAGCACCGACAGAATTTTACAAAATTCACCCCTCCACTTT
CDR3aa: CASTDRILQNSPLHF

v_gene: TRBV5-8
d_gene: -
abundance: -
j_gene: TRBJ1-1
CDR3nt: TGTGCCAGCAGCTTTGAATACACTGAAGCTTTCTTT
CDR3aa: CASSFEYTEAFF

v_gene: TRBV4-3
d_gene: -
abundance: -
j_gene: TRBJ1-2
CDR3nt: TGCGCCAGCAGCCAAGATCGGGGGTCCTGGTACTATGGCTACACCTTC
CDR3aa: CASSQDRGSWYYGYTF

v_gene: TRBV29-1
d_gene: -
abundance: -
j_gene: TRBJ1-3
CDR3nt: TGCAGCGTTGCAGAGTCTGGAAACACCATATATTTT
CDR3aa: CSVAESGNTIYF

v_gene: TRBV7-2
d_gene: TRBD2
abundance: -
j_gene: TRBJ2-7
CDR3nt: TGTGCCAGCAGGGAGCGGGGGGACAGCTACGAGCAGTACTTC
CDR3aa: CASRERGDSYEQYF

v_gene: TRBV28
d_gene: -
abundance: -
j_gene: TRBJ1-2
CDR3nt: TGTGCCAGCAGTTTAGGGGGGCTTTATGGCTACACCTTC
CDR3aa: CASSLGGLYGYTF